This T cell receptor (beta chain) was sequenced for a study of graft-versus-host responses after intestinal transplantation. Broader study findings: Graft-donor T cell macrochimerism coincided with high graft-versus-host to host-versus-graft clonal ratios in allografts. Levels of circulating GvH clones at their peak were associated with early post-transplant HvG declines.

V lost 0 bases to trimming and J lost 3 bases; unmatched junction nucleotides: 4. The germline CDR1 and CDR2 sequences are SGHDT and YYEEEE. The CDR3 spans 16 residues. The protocol was immunoSEQ multiplex PCR, while the TCRdb copy is restricted to in-frame clones and leaves out a portion. In the table there are some 40,000 clones, roughly nine tenths of which are singletons. About this clone: Its antigen remains unknown.

This TCR derives from a human patient who received an intestinal transplant, so some T cells may come from the graft donor. This sample comprised PBMCs, obtained 524 days after transplant. This chain uses TRBV5-6 with TRBJ2-3; 10 nucleotides align to TRBD2. CDR3 in DNA: TGTGCCAGCAGCTTGGCGCGGACTAGCGGAACAGATACGCAGTATTTT. Translation gives CASSLARTSGTDTQYF.